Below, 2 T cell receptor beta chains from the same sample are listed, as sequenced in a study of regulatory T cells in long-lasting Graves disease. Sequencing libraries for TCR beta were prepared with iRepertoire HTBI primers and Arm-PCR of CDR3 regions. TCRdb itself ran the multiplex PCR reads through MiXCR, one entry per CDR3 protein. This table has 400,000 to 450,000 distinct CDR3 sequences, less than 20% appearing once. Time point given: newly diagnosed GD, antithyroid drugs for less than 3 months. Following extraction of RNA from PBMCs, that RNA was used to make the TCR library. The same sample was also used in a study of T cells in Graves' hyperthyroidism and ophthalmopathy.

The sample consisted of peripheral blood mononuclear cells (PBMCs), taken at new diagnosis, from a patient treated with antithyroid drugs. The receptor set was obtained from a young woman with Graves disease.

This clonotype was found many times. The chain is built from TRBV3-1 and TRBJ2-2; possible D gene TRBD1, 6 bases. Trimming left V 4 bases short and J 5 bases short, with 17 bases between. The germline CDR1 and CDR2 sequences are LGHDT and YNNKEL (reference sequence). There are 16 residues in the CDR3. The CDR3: CASSPRGGVDTGELFF. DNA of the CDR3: TGTGCCAGCAGCCCGAGAGGGGGAGTCGATACCGGGGAGCTGTTTTTT. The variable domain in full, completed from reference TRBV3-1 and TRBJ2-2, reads DTAVSQTPKYLVTQMGNDKSIKCEQNLGHDTMYWYKQDSKKFLKIMFSYNNKELIINETVPNRFSPKSPDKAHLNLHINSLELGDSAVYFCASSPRGGVDTGELFFGEGSRLTVL.

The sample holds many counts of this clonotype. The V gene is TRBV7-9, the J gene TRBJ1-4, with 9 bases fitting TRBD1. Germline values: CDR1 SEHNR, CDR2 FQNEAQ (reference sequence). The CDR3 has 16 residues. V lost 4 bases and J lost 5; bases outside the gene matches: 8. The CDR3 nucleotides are TGTGCCAGCAGCTACGCACCGGGACAGGGCAATGAAAAACTGTTTTTT. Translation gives CASSYAPGQGNEKLFF. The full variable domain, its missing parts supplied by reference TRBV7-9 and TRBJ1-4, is DTGVSQNPRHKITKRGQNVTFRCDPISEHNRLYWYRQTLGQGPEFLTYFQNEAQLEKSRLLSDRFSAERPKGSFSTLEIQRTEQGDSAMYLCASSYAPGQGNEKLFFGSGTQLSVL.